This T cell receptor (beta chain) was captured by sequencing in a study of metastatic and nonmetastatic thyroid tumors. V shed 6 bases and J 3 bases; nucleotides not matched to a gene: 2. The CDR3 length is 13 residues. CDR1 is MGHDK and CDR2 is SYGVNS in the germline V gene. Through MiXCR, TCRdb re-clonotyped the PCR reads. The sample yields some 40,000 clones, less than 25% seen once. The entire patient cohort was treatment-naive prior to thyroid surgery. The sequence was obtained from a female donor with papillary thyroid cancer or a benign thyroid nodule (not recorded which). Some clones in this sample may be carry-over from other donors' samples. The sample taken for sequencing was tumor tissue. The V gene is TRBV25-1, the J gene TRBJ2-1; TRBD2 matches at 7 bases. This CDR3 is CASRTSDYNEQFF. CDR3 DNA sequence: TGTGCCAGCAGAACTAGCGACTACAATGAGCAGTTCTTC.